Listed here is a single T cell receptor beta chain. The antigen is not known. The J segment lost 0 bases and the V segment lost 5 bases, leaving 4 bases of the junction unmatched. The germline gives CDR1 SGDLS, CDR2 YYNGEE. The CDR3 has 16 amino acids. Time point described: newly diagnosed, previously untreated cHL patient sample. Negative magnetic selection isolated CD4+ T cells from thawed PBMCs. The sample originates from a study of PD-1 blockade in classical Hodgkin lymphoma. Here immunoSEQ multiplex PCR was the method, and the copy in TCRdb shows in-frame clones only, minus some. Of approximately 26,000 clones in the sample, roughly 89% were seen once. Study-level findings and limits: Differences between repertoires have undefined causes, possibly disease activity or prior therapy.

The receptor was derived from a human donor with classical Hodgkin lymphoma. Sequencing was done on a sample of CD4+ T cells from blood. The chain has TRBV9 and TRBJ2-6; 8 nucleotides align to TRBD1. CDR3 sequence reads: CASRRTGGSGANVLTF. In DNA form, the CDR3 reads TGTGCCAGCAGGCGTACAGGGGGCTCTGGGGCCAACGTCCTGACTTTC.